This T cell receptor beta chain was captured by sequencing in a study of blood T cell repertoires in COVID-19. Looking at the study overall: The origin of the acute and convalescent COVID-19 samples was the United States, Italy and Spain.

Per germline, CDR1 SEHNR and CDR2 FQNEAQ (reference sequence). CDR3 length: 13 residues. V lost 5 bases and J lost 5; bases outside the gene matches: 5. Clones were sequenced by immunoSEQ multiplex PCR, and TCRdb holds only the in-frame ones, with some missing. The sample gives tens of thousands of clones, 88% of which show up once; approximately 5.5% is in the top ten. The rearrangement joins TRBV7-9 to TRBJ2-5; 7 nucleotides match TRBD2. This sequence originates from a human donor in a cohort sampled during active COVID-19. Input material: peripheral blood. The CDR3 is CASSPGLVETQYF. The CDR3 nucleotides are TGTGCCAGCAGCCCCGGACTAGTTGAGACCCAGTACTTC. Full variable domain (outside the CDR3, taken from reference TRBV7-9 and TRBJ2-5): DTGVSQNPRHKITKRGQNVTFRCDPISEHNRLYWYRQTLGQGPEFLTYFQNEAQLEKSRLLSDRFSAERPKGSFSTLEIQRTEQGDSAMYLCASSPGLVETQYFGPGTRLLVL.